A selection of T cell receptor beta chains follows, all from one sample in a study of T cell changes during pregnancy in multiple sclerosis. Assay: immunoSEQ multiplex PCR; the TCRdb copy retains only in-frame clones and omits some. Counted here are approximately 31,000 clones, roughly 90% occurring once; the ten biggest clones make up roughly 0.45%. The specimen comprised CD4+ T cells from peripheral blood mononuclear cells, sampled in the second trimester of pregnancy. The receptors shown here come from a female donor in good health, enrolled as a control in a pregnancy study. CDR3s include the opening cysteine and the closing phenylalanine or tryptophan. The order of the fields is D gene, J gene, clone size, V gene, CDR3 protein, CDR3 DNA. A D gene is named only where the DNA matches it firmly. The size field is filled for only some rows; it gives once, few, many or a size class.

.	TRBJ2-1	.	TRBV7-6	CASSLLQGFHEQFF	TGTGCCAGCAGCTTGCTACAGGGTTTCCATGAGCAGTTCTTC
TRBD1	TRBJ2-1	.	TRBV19	CASSIGGTGGNEQFF	TGTGCCAGTAGTATAGGGGGGACAGGGGGCAATGAGCAGTTCTTC
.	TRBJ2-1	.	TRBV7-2	CASSFLDKVRNEQFF	TGTGCCAGCAGCTTTTTGGACAAAGTGCGAAATGAGCAGTTCTTC
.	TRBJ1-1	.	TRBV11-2	CASSFDPAAEAFF	TGTGCCAGCAGCTTTGACCCGGCGGCTGAAGCTTTCTTT
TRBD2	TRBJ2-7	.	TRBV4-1	CASSQIGGGLTYEQYF	TGCGCCAGCAGCCAGATTGGCGGGGGACTTACCTACGAGCAGTACTTC
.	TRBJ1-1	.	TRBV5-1	CASSLGGVTEAFF	TGCGCCAGCAGCTTGGGGGGAGTAACTGAAGCTTTCTTT
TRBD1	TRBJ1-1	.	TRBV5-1	CASSLPDRVMNTEAFF	TGCGCCAGCAGCCTGCCCGACAGGGTAATGAACACTGAAGCTTTCTTT
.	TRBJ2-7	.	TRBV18	CASSPPGGREQYF	TGTGCCAGCTCACCACCGGGGGGGCGCGAGCAGTACTTC
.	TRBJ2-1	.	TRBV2	CASRAGGSNEQFF	TGTGCCAGCAGGGCGGGCGGATCCAATGAGCAGTTCTTC
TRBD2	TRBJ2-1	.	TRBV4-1	CASSLLTSGRADLGEQFF	TGCGCCAGCAGCCTCCTGACTAGCGGGAGGGCCGATTTAGGTGAGCAGTTCTTC
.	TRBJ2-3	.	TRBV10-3	CAISEGLTDTQYF	TGTGCCATCAGTGAGGGGCTCACAGATACGCAGTATTTT
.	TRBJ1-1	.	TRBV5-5	CASSLGQGITEAFF	TGTGCCAGCAGCTTGGGGCAGGGTATCACTGAAGCTTTCTTT
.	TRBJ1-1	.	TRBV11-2	CASSLGSGVTEAFF	TGTGCCAGCAGCTTAGGATCGGGGGTCACTGAAGCTTTCTTT
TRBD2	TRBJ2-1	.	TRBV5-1	CASSLGLAGYNEQFF	TGCGCCAGCAGCTTGGGACTAGCGGGGTACAATGAGCAGTTCTTC
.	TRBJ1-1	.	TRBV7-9	CASSPHHVNTEAFF	TGTGCCAGCAGCCCCCATCATGTGAACACTGAAGCTTTCTTT
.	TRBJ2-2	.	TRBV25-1	CASSKGLTNTGELFF	TGTGCCAGCAGCAAGGGACTGACCAACACCGGGGAGCTGTTTTTT
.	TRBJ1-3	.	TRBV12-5	CASGFTGSDTIYF	TGTGCTAGTGGGTTCACAGGGTCGGACACCATATATTTT
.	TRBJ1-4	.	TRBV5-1	CASSQQGRNNEKLFF	TGCGCCAGCAGTCAACAGGGACGGAATAATGAAAAACTGTTTTTT
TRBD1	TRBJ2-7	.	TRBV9	CASSTVPGTGPYEQYF	TGTGCCAGCAGCACCGTCCCCGGGACAGGGCCCTACGAGCAGTACTTC
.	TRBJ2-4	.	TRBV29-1	CSVDGERGNIQYF	TGCAGCGTTGATGGGGAACGGGGGAACATTCAGTACTTC
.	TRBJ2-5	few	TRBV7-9	CASSLGGSQETQYF	TGTGCCAGCAGCTTAGGAGGATCTCAAGAGACCCAGTACTTC
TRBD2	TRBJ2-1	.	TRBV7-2	CASSLGLAGAYEQFF	TGTGCCAGCAGCCTAGGACTAGCGGGAGCGTATGAGCAGTTCTTC
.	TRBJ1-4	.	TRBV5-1	CASSLGRTVATNEKLFF	TGCGCCAGCAGCTTGGGGAGGACAGTTGCAACTAATGAAAAACTGTTTTTT
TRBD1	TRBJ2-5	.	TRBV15	CATSRAGGQGAETQYF	TGTGCCACCAGCAGAGCGGGGGGACAGGGGGCAGAGACCCAGTACTTC
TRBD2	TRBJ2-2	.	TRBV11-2	CASSPRLASNTGELFF	TGTGCCAGCAGCCCAAGACTAGCGTCGAACACCGGGGAGCTGTTTTTT
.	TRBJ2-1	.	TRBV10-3	CAISEPGPREQFF	TGTGCCATCAGTGAGCCAGGGCCACGGGAGCAGTTCTTC
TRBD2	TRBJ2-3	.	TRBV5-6	CASSDGTSLGWVTQYF	TGTGCCAGCAGCGACGGGACTAGCCTCGGTTGGGTTACGCAGTATTTT
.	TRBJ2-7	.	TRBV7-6	CASSLSGGEQYF	TGTGCCAGCAGCTTAAGCGGCGGTGAGCAGTACTTC
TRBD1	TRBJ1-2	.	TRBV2	CASIPDRGDYTF	TGTGCCAGCATTCCGGACAGGGGAGACTACACCTTC
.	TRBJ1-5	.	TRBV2	CASSERQAYNQPQHF	TGTGCCAGCAGTGAACGTCAGGCCTACAATCAGCCCCAGCATTTT
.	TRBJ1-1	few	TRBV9	CASSVALNTEAFF	TGTGCCAGCAGCGTAGCTTTGAACACTGAAGCTTTCTTT
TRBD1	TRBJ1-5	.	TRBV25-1	CASSVTGGNQPQHF	TGTGCCAGCAGTGTGACAGGGGGCAATCAGCCCCAGCATTTT
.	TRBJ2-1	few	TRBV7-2	CASHGRDYNEQFF	TGTGCCAGCCACGGTCGTGACTACAATGAGCAGTTCTTC
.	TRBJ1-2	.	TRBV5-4	CASSQQGRANYGYTF	TGTGCCAGCAGCCAACAAGGGAGAGCTAACTATGGCTACACCTTC
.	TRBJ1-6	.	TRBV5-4	CASSLRDTQNNSPLHF	TGTGCCAGCAGCTTGAGGGACACCCAGAATAATTCACCCCTCCACTTT
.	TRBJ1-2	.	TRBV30	CAWSRVAGARGYTF	TGTGCCTGGAGTAGAGTTGCGGGGGCGCGGGGCTACACCTTC
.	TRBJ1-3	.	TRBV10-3	CAISGQATSGNTIYF	TGTGCCATCAGTGGACAGGCTACCTCTGGAAACACCATATATTTT
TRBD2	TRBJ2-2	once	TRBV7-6	CASSFIAGTNTGELFF	TGTGCCAGCAGCTTCATAGCGGGCACGAACACCGGGGAGCTGTTTTTT
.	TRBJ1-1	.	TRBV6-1	CANGFTGNTEAFF	TGTGCCAACGGGTTCACTGGGAACACTGAAGCTTTCTTT
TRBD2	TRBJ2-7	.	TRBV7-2	CASSPTSGIISYEQYF	TGTGCCAGCAGCCCAACTAGCGGGATTATCTCCTACGAGCAGTACTTC
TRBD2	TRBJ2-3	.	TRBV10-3	CATQAGAYTDTQYF	TGTGCCACCCAAGCGGGGGCCTACACAGATACGCAGTATTTT
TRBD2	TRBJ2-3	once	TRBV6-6	CASRASGSSTDTQYF	TGTGCCAGCAGGGCTAGCGGGTCCAGCACAGATACGCAGTATTTT
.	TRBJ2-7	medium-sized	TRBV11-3	CASSFTASYEQYF	TGTGCCAGCAGCTTTACAGCCTCCTACGAGCAGTACTTC
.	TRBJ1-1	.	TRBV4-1	CASSQGPVLTEAFF	TGCGCCAGCAGCCAAGGTCCGGTGCTCACTGAAGCTTTCTTT
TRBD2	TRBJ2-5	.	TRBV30	CAWSASSGGAIGETQYF	TGTGCCTGGAGTGCTTCTAGCGGGGGGGCCATAGGGGAGACCCAGTACTTC
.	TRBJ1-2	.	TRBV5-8	CASSLDRDGYTF	TGTGCCAGCAGCTTGGACAGGGATGGCTACACCTTC
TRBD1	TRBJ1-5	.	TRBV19	CASSETGFNQPQHF	TGTGCCAGTAGCGAGACAGGGTTTAATCAGCCCCAGCATTTT
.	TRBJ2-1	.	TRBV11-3	CASSLDSGTYNEQFF	TGTGCCAGCAGCTTAGATTCGGGAACCTACAATGAGCAGTTCTTC
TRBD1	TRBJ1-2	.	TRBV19	CASSIATGVYGYTF	TGTGCCAGTAGTATAGCGACAGGGGTCTATGGCTACACCTTC
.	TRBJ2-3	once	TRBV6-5	CASSLSGLSTDTQYF	TGTGCCAGCAGCCTAAGCGGGCTCAGCACAGATACGCAGTATTTT
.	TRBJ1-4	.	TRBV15	CATRAPQQGGNEKLFF	TGTGCCACCAGAGCTCCCCAACAGGGAGGGAATGAAAAACTGTTTTTT
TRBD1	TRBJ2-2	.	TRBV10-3	CAISGKQGGNTGELFF	TGTGCCATCAGTGGAAAACAGGGGGGGAACACCGGGGAGCTGTTTTTT